Listed here are 30 T cell receptor beta chains from one sample, sequenced in a study of early T cells in non-severe SARS-CoV-2 infection. TCRdb reanalysed the 5' RACE reads using MiXCR and keeps one entry per CDR3 protein. Of about 130,000 distinct CDR3 sequences listed, about 15% are singletons. Sample: whole blood. These receptors were taken from an adult who was a healthcare worker with PCR-confirmed SARS-CoV-2 infection or an uninfected control (not recorded which).

The sample holds a few counts of this clonotype. The chain couples TRBV12-3 or TRBV12-4 to TRBJ2-3, with D perhaps matching TRBD1 or TRBD2 (7 bases each). V lost 5 bases, J lost 2 bases, and 14 bases lay in between. The CDR3 sequence is 15 residues long. The CDR3 nucleotides read TGTGCCAGCAGTCGTCAGGGGGGGACCACAGATACGCAGTATTTT. Translation: CASSRQGGTTDTQYF.

This clonotype was counted between two and nine times. The rearrangement uses TRBV5-1 and TRBJ2-5; TRBD2 matches 11 bases. J gave up 5 bases and V 0 bases, and 6 bases lay outside the gene matches. This CDR3 spans 16 amino acids. Germline V gene sequence: CDR1 SGHRS, CDR2 YFSETQ. Here the CDR3 reads CASSLADSGGAETQYF. The DNA of the CDR3 is TGCGCCAGCAGCTTGGCCGATAGCGGGGGGGCCGAGACCCAGTACTTC.

This clonotype occurred a few times. The chain uses TRBV30 and TRBJ1-3, with no clear D. Germline assignment: CDR1 GTSNPN and CDR2 SVGIG (reference sequence). V was clipped by 2 bases and J by 2 bases, with 7 bases between them. This CDR3 contains 13 residues. CDR3 sequence (DNA): TGTGCCTGGAGTTTGATGACTGGAAACACCATATATTTT. Amino acids: CAWSLMTGNTIYF.

This clonotype was seen a handful of times. The chain joins TRBV7-2 to TRBJ2-6, with no clear D. V lost 2 bases and J lost 0, with 8 bases in between. The V gene's germline CDR1 is SGHTA and CDR2 FQGNSA. This CDR3 spans 16 amino acids. Here the CDR3 DNA reads TGTGCCAGCAGCTTATTTTTGCGCTCTGGGGCCAACGTCCTGACTTTC. Translation gives CASSLFLRSGANVLTF.

The rearrangement links TRBV5-4 to TRBJ1-1; 9 bases fit TRBD1. This CDR3 spans 14 amino acids. V was pared by 4 bases and J by 10 bases, with 11 bases of the junction left unmatched. Germline CDR1 SGHNT, CDR2 YYREEE (reference sequence). This CDR3 reads CASSPRTGDEVAFF. The DNA of the CDR3 is TGTGCCAGCAGCCCTAGGACAGGGGATGAGGTAGCTTTCTTT.

This rearrangement joins TRBV5-1 to TRBJ2-2; D not resolved. V lost 6 bases, J lost 3 bases, and 18 bases lay in between. The V gene's germline CDR1 is SGHRS and CDR2 YFSETQ. This CDR3 is 16 amino acids long. The CDR3 DNA is TGCGCCAGCACGGCTGGGCCACCCCAATACACCGGGGAGCTGTTTTTT. Translation: CASTAGPPQYTGELFF.

The chain carries TRBV4-1 and TRBJ1-5, with D uncertain. Per the germline V gene, CDR1 is MGHRA and CDR2 is YSYEKL. V dropped 4 bases and J dropped 6 bases, with 13 bases sitting between them. The CDR3 covers 14 residues. CDR3: CASSPGGGVQPQHF. The CDR3 region has the DNA TGCGCCAGCAGCCCAGGAGGCGGGGTTCAGCCCCAGCATTTT.

This sequence joins TRBV5-4 and TRBJ2-1; D tentatively fits TRBD1 or TRBD2 (5 bases each). The ends were cut back, 3 bases at V and 0 bases at J, with 13 bases in the middle. The CDR3 covers 16 residues. Germline V gene sequence: CDR1 SGHNT, CDR2 YYREEE (reference sequence). CDR3 region: CASSSPEGSSYNEQFF. The CDR3 nucleotides are TGTGCCAGCAGCTCACCCGAGGGGAGCTCCTACAATGAGCAGTTCTTC.

The genes are TRBV20-1 and TRBJ2-5; D gene ambiguous. Germline values: CDR1 DFQATT, CDR2 SNEGSKA (reference sequence). CDR3 length: 12 residues. V was cut by 3 bases and J by 4 bases, with 9 bases left in between. In DNA form, the CDR3 reads TGCAGTGCTAGGCTTGGGGTAGAGACCCAGTACTTC. It specifies CSARLGVETQYF.

This clonotype appeared many times. This chain links TRBV6-1 with TRBJ1-4, with a tentative D call TRBD1 (6 bases). This CDR3 region has 14 residues. V lost 4 bases and J lost 6, with 12 bases in between. Looked up from germline, CDR1 is MNHNS and CDR2 is SASEGT. CDR3 in amino acids: CASSVRGGYEKLFF. CDR3 nucleotide sequence: TGTGCCAGCAGTGTTAGGGGGGGCTATGAAAAACTGTTTTTT.

Many counts were recorded for this clonotype. The V gene is TRBV7-2, the J gene TRBJ1-2; no clear D gene. V lost 4 bases and J 4 bases, leaving 4 bases between the germline ends. CDR1 SGHTA and CDR2 FQGNSA come from the germline V gene. There are 11 residues in the CDR3. The CDR3 is CASSSSYGYTF. The DNA for the CDR3 is TGTGCCAGCAGCTCCAGCTATGGCTACACCTTC.

This clonotype was observed at least ten times. The chain couples TRBV29-1 to TRBJ2-5; 7 positions agree with TRBD1. The CDR3 extends over 12 amino acids. V lost 6 bases and J lost 6; bases outside the gene matches: 7. Germline V gene sequence: CDR1 SQVTM, CDR2 ANQGSEA. The CDR3 is CSVVGQPKTQYF. CDR3 in DNA: TGCAGCGTCGTGGGACAGCCAAAGACCCAGTACTTC.

The gene calls are TRBV5-1 and TRBJ1-5; tentative D call: TRBD1 (5 bases). The V gene lost 1 base and the J gene lost 7 bases, with 12 bases spanning the gap. This CDR3 contains 14 residues. Germline values: CDR1 SGHRS, CDR2 YFSETQ. The DNA for the CDR3 is TGCGCCAGCAGCTTGTATGGGGGAGAGCAGCCCCAGCATTTT. Translating gives CASSLYGGEQPQHF.

In its sample, this clonotype was seen a few times. The rearrangement uses TRBV12-3 or TRBV12-4 and TRBJ1-2; a possible D gene is TRBD1 (5 bases). The CDR3 is 14 amino acids. V lost 1 base and J 4 bases, leaving 10 bases between the germline ends. CDR3 protein: CASSLGLGGYGYTF. The CDR3 nucleotides are TGTGCCAGCAGTTTAGGCCTGGGGGGCTATGGCTACACCTTC.

This clonotype was seen a handful of times. The gene calls are TRBV2 and TRBJ2-6; TRBD1 agrees at 8 bases. Germline V gene sequence: CDR1 SNHLY, CDR2 FYNNEI. This CDR3 contains 16 residues. The V segment lost 10 bases and the J segment 1 base; nucleotides outside the gene matches: 9. Written as DNA, the CDR3 is TGTGCCACTCCTCCCGGGACAGGTTCTGGGGCCAACGTCCTGACTTTC. Protein product: CATPPGTGSGANVLTF. The whole variable domain, filled in from reference TRBV2 and TRBJ2-6, reads EPEVTQTPSHQVTQMGQEVILRCVPISNHLYFYWYRQILGQKVEFLVSFYNNEISEKSEIFDDQFSVERPDGSNFTLKIRSTKLEDSAMYFCATPPGTGSGANVLTFGAGSRLTVL.

This clonotype was seen more than once but under ten times. CDR3 sequence (DNA): TGTGCCAGCTCACCCTGGGAAACTGAAGCTTTCTTT. It encodes CASSPWETEAFF. The rearrangement links TRBV18 to TRBJ1-1; D is unclear. V lost 3 bases and J lost 5, with 7 bases in between. The germline CDR1 and CDR2 sequences are KGHSH and LQKENI. The CDR3 contains 12 residues.

The sample holds one count of this clonotype. The chain employs TRBV27 and TRBJ2-1; TRBD2 matches at 10 bases. The J segment lost 10 bases and the V segment lost 5 bases, leaving 14 bases of the junction unmatched. The germline V gene has CDR1 MNHEY and CDR2 SMNVEV (reference sequence). The CDR3 is 16 amino acids. CDR3 protein: CASSLDLAGEIREQFF. CDR3 sequence (DNA): TGTGCCAGCAGTCTCGATCTAGCGGGGGAAATACGAGAGCAGTTCTTC.

V and J are TRBV19 and TRBJ1-6; no definite D call. Germline-derived CDR1 and CDR2 are LNHDA and SQIVND (reference sequence). The germline V and J ends were trimmed by 3 bases and 10 bases, with 10 bases remaining between them. This CDR3 comprises 13 residues. CDR3: CASSIVRDSPLHF. The DNA of the CDR3 is TGTGCCAGTAGTATTGTCCGTGACTCACCCCTCCACTTT.

This chain connects TRBV5-1 to TRBJ2-1; D unclear. The germline gives CDR1 SGHRS, CDR2 YFSETQ. The CDR3 runs to 13 residues. Trimming cost V 0 bases and J 5 bases, with 6 bases left between them. As DNA, the CDR3 is TGCGCCAGCAGCTTGGACTACAACAATGAGCAGTTCTTC. Protein product: CASSLDYNNEQFF.

The J gene is TRBJ1-4, the V gene TRBV10-3; D uncertain. Trimming shortened V by 0 bases and J by 8 bases, and 13 bases separated the two germline ends. The germline V gene has CDR1 ENHRY and CDR2 SYGVKD. The CDR3 is 15 residues long. CDR3 coding DNA: TGTGCCATCAGTGAGTCGGCGGGATCAGGAGAAAAACTGTTTTTT. Encoded protein: CAISESAGSGEKLFF.

The chain is built from TRBV19 and TRBJ2-7; perhaps TRBD2 as D (6 bases). Germline V lookup: CDR1 LNHDA, CDR2 SQIVND (reference sequence). The germline V and J ends were trimmed by 6 bases and 4 bases, with 16 bases remaining between them. This CDR3 comprises 14 residues. The CDR3 sequence is CASRVSERAYEQYF. The DNA of the CDR3 is TGTGCCAGTAGGGTTAGCGAGCGGGCTTACGAGCAGTACTTC.

This clonotype was counted ten times or more. The CDR3: CAISVGQGSDTQYF. CDR3 nucleotides: TGTGCCATCAGTGTTGGACAGGGGTCGGATACGCAGTATTTT. The rearrangement uses TRBV10-3 and TRBJ2-3, with 9 bases that match TRBD1. The CDR3 covers 14 residues. The germline CDR1 and CDR2 sequences are ENHRY and SYGVKD. After removal of 4 bases from V and 6 bases from J, the junction contained 5 bases not matched to a gene.

By frequency in the sample, this clonotype is medium-sized. The chain uses TRBV7-7 and TRBJ2-2; 8 nucleotides agree with TRBD1. With V trimmed by 5 bases and J by 1 base, 3 bases remained unmatched. CDR1 SSHAT and CDR2 FNYEAQ come from the germline V gene (reference sequence). The CDR3 contains 15 residues. The DNA for the CDR3 is TGTGCCAGCAGCCCAGGACAGGGGAACACCGGGGAGCTGTTTTTT. This sequence encodes CASSPGQGNTGELFF.

This clonotype was picked up a small number of times. The chain has TRBV7-8 and TRBJ2-1; D call uncertain. V was pared by 2 bases and J by 6 bases, with 5 bases between. The germline V gene has CDR1 SGHVS and CDR2 FQNEAQ. The CDR3 extends over 12 amino acids. CDR3 DNA sequence: TGTGCCAGCAGCTTACAGATCAATGAGCAGTTCTTC. The encoded protein is CASSLQINEQFF.

This clonotype was detected a few times. The V gene is TRBV9, the J gene TRBJ2-5; no definite D call. V lost 0 bases, J lost 5 bases, and 11 bases lay in between. The germline V gene has CDR1 SGDLS and CDR2 YYNGEE. The CDR3 consists of 14 residues. DNA for the CDR3: TGTGCCAGCAGCGTAGGATGGGGATTCGAGACCCAGTACTTC. Encoded protein: CASSVGWGFETQYF.

CDR3: CASSYSTGTYEQYF. The DNA for the CDR3 is TGTGCCAGCAGTTACTCGACAGGGACCTACGAGCAGTACTTC. The V and J genes are TRBV6-2 or TRBV6-3 and TRBJ2-7, with 7 bases that match TRBD1. V dropped 0 bases and J dropped 2; count of bases not matched to a gene: 1. This CDR3 is built from 14 residues. Germline lookup yields CDR1 MNHEY and CDR2 SVGEGT.

The chain links TRBV30 to TRBJ2-3; weak D call: TRBD2 (6 bases). Germline V gene lookup returns CDR1 GTSNPN and CDR2 SVGIG (reference sequence). Trimming took off 1 base at V and 4 bases at J, with 12 bases between the two ends. The CDR3 runs 14 residues. CDR3 region: CAWSGRGTADTQYF. The CDR3 DNA sequence: TGTGCCTGGAGTGGTCGGGGGACGGCAGATACGCAGTATTTT.

This clonotype was detected a few times. The rearrangement links TRBV10-3 to TRBJ1-1; D might be TRBD1 (5 bases). The germline CDR1 and CDR2 sequences are ENHRY and SYGVKD. Deletions cut 0 bases from V and 4 bases from J, with 21 bases between. This CDR3 has 18 amino acids. The CDR3 DNA follows: TGTGCCATCAGTGAGTCCGCGGGGCGCGTAGGCTTTCTCACTGAAGCTTTCTTT. This encodes CAISESAGRVGFLTEAFF.

This clonotype appeared many times. V is TRBV5-1 and J is TRBJ1-1, with 7 nucleotides matching TRBD1. The length of the CDR3 is 17 residues. The J segment lost 0 bases and the V segment lost 0 bases, leaving 8 bases of the junction unmatched. The germline V gene encodes CDR1 SGHRS and CDR2 YFSETQ. Here the CDR3 reads CASSLVWQQGVNTEAFF. For the CDR3, the DNA is TGCGCCAGCAGCTTGGTTTGGCAGCAGGGGGTGAACACTGAAGCTTTCTTT.

This clonotype was picked up many times. V is TRBV9 and J is TRBJ1-1, with TRBD1 as a possible D gene (5 bases). The CDR3 length is 17 residues. V was trimmed by 4 bases and J by 0 bases, leaving 19 bases between them. CDR1 SGDLS and CDR2 YYNGEE come from the germline V gene. This CDR3 is CASSPPAGTNMNTEAFF. CDR3 bases: TGTGCCAGCAGCCCCCCAGCAGGGACTAATATGAACACTGAAGCTTTCTTT. Filled out from reference TRBV9 and TRBJ1-1, the complete variable domain reads DSGVTQTPKHLITATGQRVTLRCSPRSGDLSVYWYQQSLDQGLQFLIQYYNGEERAKGNILERFSAQQFPDLHSELNLSSLELGDSALYFCASSPPAGTNMNTEAFFGQGTRLTVV.